These 25 T cell receptor beta chains came from one sample sequenced in a study of post-analysis software for immune sequencing data. cDNA libraries for TCR beta contained unique molecular identifiers. Each CDR3 protein gets one entry after TCRdb re-called the PCR reads with MiXCR. This table has some 690,000 distinct CDR3 sequences, roughly 30% appearing once. Overall study findings and caveats: Included in a set of roughly 5 TRBV segments more frequent in patients than controls were TRBV5-6, TRBV5-1 and TRBV20-1.

Their cognate antigens are unknown. Source material: blood. These receptors were collected from a girl between 5 and 17 years old with multiple sclerosis.

This sequence joins TRBV15 and TRBJ2-7, with TRBD2 as a possible D gene (6 bases). The CDR3 loop spans 14 amino acids. V was clipped by 0 bases and J by 5 bases, with 11 bases between them. Germline CDR1 and CDR2: LNHNV and YYDKDF (reference sequence). This CDR3 reads CATSREWGGHEQYF. CDR3 nucleotide sequence: TGTGCCACCAGCAGAGAGTGGGGAGGCCACGAGCAGTACTTC. Based on the CDR3 plus reference TRBV15 and TRBJ2-7, the full variable domain is DAMVIQNPRYQVTQFGKPVTLSCSQTLNHNVMYWYQQKSSQAPKLLFHYYDKDFNNEADTPDNFQSRRPNTSFCFLDIRSPGLGDTAMYLCATSREWGGHEQYFGPGTRLTVT.

V gene TRBV19 combines with J gene TRBJ2-5; D remains unclear. Germline V lookup: CDR1 LNHDA, CDR2 SQIVND (reference sequence). The V and J ends lost 5 bases and 5 bases respectively, with 12 bases between them. The length of the CDR3 is 13 residues. The CDR3 is CASSAGRPETQYF. The CDR3 region has the DNA TGTGCCAGTAGTGCCGGACGGCCGGAGACCCAGTACTTC.

As to this clonotype: This may arise from a read error, as a much more abundant clone is one base away. The V call is TRBV20-1, the J call TRBJ2-4; D may be TRBD2 (6 bases). Germline-derived CDR1 and CDR2 are DFQATT and SNEGSKA (reference sequence). CDR3 length equals 12 residues. The CDR3 DNA reads as TGCAGTACTAGCCGGCTCGAAAACATTCAGTACTTC. Its translation: CSTSRLENIQYF.

The chain uses TRBV29-1 and TRBJ1-6, with D tentatively TRBD1 (6 bases). Germline loops: CDR1 SQVTM, CDR2 ANQGSEA. The CDR3 has 13 residues. V was trimmed by 3 bases and J by 8 bases, leaving 11 bases between them. The CDR3 spells CSVEVGGDSPLHF. The CDR3 DNA is TGCAGCGTTGAGGTAGGGGGAGATTCACCCCTCCACTTT.

V and J are TRBV11-2 and TRBJ2-1, with D uncertain. Germline V gene sequence: CDR1 SGHAT, CDR2 FQNNGV. Deletions cut 1 base from V and 9 bases from J, with 13 bases between. The CDR3 contains 14 residues. CDR3 amino acids: CASSLVVWGGEQFF. DNA for the CDR3: TGTGCCAGCAGCTTAGTAGTCTGGGGTGGTGAGCAGTTCTTC.

The rearrangement joins TRBV20-1 to TRBJ1-2; no firm D call. The CDR3 has 11 amino acids. CDR1 is DFQATT and CDR2 is SNEGSKA in the germline V gene (reference sequence). V lost 0 bases and J lost 4, with 3 bases in between. The CDR3, as DNA: TGCAGTGCTAGAGATATCTATGGCTACACCTTC. Amino acids: CSARDIYGYTF.

The chain couples TRBV6-2 or TRBV6-3 to TRBJ2-7; the D call may be TRBD1 or TRBD2 (5 bases each). V lost 4 bases and J lost 3, with 7 bases in between. Germline V gives CDR1 MNHEY, CDR2 SVGEGT. CDR3 length equals 12 residues. The CDR3: CASSWDRYEQYF. The CDR3 DNA is TGTGCCAGCAGTTGGGACCGCTACGAGCAGTACTTC.

Only a few counts were recorded for this clonotype. This sequence joins TRBV4-1 and TRBJ2-1; 9 positions match TRBD1. CDR3 length: 16 residues. CDR1 is MGHRA and CDR2 is YSYEKL in the germline V gene. J gave up 8 bases and V 0 bases, and 8 bases lay outside the gene matches. CDR3 in amino acids: CASSQDAAGQGHEQFF. CDR3 nucleotide sequence: TGCGCCAGCAGCCAAGATGCTGCGGGACAGGGACATGAGCAGTTCTTC.

The CDR3 coding sequence is TGTACCAACAGTCGGACAGGGCCTGGGGCCAACGTCCTGACTTTC. Its translation: CTNSRTGPGANVLTF. The V and J genes are TRBV7-2 and TRBJ2-6, with 8 bases lining up with TRBD1. Looked up from germline, CDR1 is SGHTA and CDR2 is FQGNSA. J lost 2 bases, V lost 10 bases, and 7 bases had no gene match. This CDR3 has 15 amino acids.

The genes are TRBV20-1 and TRBJ1-2, with D possibly matching TRBD1 (6 bases). CDR1 is DFQATT, CDR2 SNEGSKA, per germline (reference sequence). The V end was cut by 1 base, the J end by 6 bases, with 21 bases between. CDR3 length: 16 residues. The CDR3 here is CSARGLLSDSPDGYTF. The CDR3 coding sequence is TGCAGTGCTAGAGGGTTACTCTCGGACAGCCCGGATGGCTACACCTTC.

The chain has TRBV28 and TRBJ2-3, with D possibly TRBD2 on 5 matching bases. From germline, CDR1 is MDHEN and CDR2 SYDVKM. This CDR3 contains 15 residues. V gave up 4 bases and J gave up 1 base, with 12 bases separating them. This chain's CDR3 is CASSSLMGGTDTQYF. DNA for the CDR3: TGTGCCAGCAGTTCTTTAATGGGAGGCACAGATACGCAGTATTTT.

This rearrangement joins TRBV9 to TRBJ2-1; D might be TRBD2 (7 bases). CDR1 and CDR2 from the germline V gene are SGDLS and YYNGEE. This CDR3 region has 11 residues. Trimming took 3 bases from V and 12 from J, leaving 10 bases between them. CDR3 bases: TGTGCCAGCAGCGAGGGAGGGGGGCAGTTCTTC. It yields the protein CASSEGGGQFF.

The chain links TRBV10-3 to TRBJ2-1; D unresolved. This CDR3 has 12 amino acids. Deletions cut 3 bases from V and 4 bases from J, with 4 bases between. Per germline, CDR1 ENHRY and CDR2 SYGVKD. CDR3 loop: CAISDYYNEQFF. In DNA, the CDR3 is TGTGCCATCAGTGACTATTACAATGAGCAGTTCTTC.

The V call is TRBV7-2, the J call TRBJ2-1, with D uncertain. The CDR3 loop spans 14 amino acids. From germline, CDR1 is SGHTA and CDR2 FQGNSA. V was clipped by 1 base and J by 9 bases, with 13 bases between them. In DNA form, the CDR3 reads TGTGCCAGCAGCTTAGGGCCGCAGCAACGTGAGCAGTTCTTC. As protein: CASSLGPQQREQFF.

Turning to this clonotype: A much larger clone is a single base away; this may be a read error. DNA of the CDR3: TGTGCCAGCAGCTCATCGTTCCCTCAGCCAGATACGCAGTATTTT. Its protein product is CASSSSFPQPDTQYF. The chain links TRBV7-2 to TRBJ2-3; no reliable D call. Germline-derived CDR1 and CDR2 are SGHTA and FQGNSA. This CDR3 spans 15 amino acids. V shed 4 bases and J shed 4 bases, with 15 bases lying between them.

This clonotype has just one count. CDR3 in amino acids: CASSLLGRIEQFF. The CDR3 region has the DNA TGTGCCAGCAGTTTATTAGGAAGGATTGAGCAGTTCTTC. The J gene is TRBJ2-1, the V gene TRBV12-3 or TRBV12-4; no clear D gene. The V end lost 2 bases, the J end lost 9 bases, and 11 bases lay between the germline ends. The CDR3 consists of 13 residues.

The rearrangement joins TRBV20-1 to TRBJ2-7; no clear D. This CDR3 has 13 amino acids. V was cut by 0 bases and J by 0 bases, with 6 bases left in between. From germline, CDR1 is DFQATT and CDR2 SNEGSKA (reference sequence). The CDR3 spells CSAREASSYEQYF. As DNA, the CDR3 is TGCAGTGCTAGAGAGGCCAGCTCCTACGAGCAGTACTTC.

The chain recombines TRBV29-1 with TRBJ2-3, with 7 bases matching TRBD2. Germline-derived CDR1 and CDR2 are SQVTM and ANQGSEA. The CDR3 sequence is 14 residues long. Germline trimming cut 2 bases from V and 12 bases from J; bases unmatched to any gene: 14. The CDR3: CSVETRGVEGVQYF. CDR3 nucleotide sequence: TGCAGCGTTGAAACCCGGGGGGTAGAGGGAGTACAGTATTTT.

The genes are TRBV20-1 and TRBJ2-1; either TRBD1 or TRBD2 may fit D (6 bases each). Germline V gene sequence: CDR1 DFQATT, CDR2 SNEGSKA (reference sequence). The germline V and J ends were trimmed by 4 bases and 4 bases, with 17 bases remaining between them. This CDR3 has 15 amino acids. The CDR3 DNA reads as TGCAGTGCTATACCTGGGGGGCTAGGGTACAATGAGCAGTTCTTC. It translates to CSAIPGGLGYNEQFF.

V and J are TRBV4-1 and TRBJ2-1, with TRBD1 matching 8 bases. Germline V CDR1 and CDR2: MGHRA, YSYEKL. Losses at the gene ends were 3 bases for V and 13 bases for J; bases not matched to a gene: 11. The CDR3 is 14 residues long. CDR3 region: CASSHAGGRETQFF. The CDR3 DNA reads TGCGCCAGCAGCCATGCAGGGGGCAGAGAGACCCAGTTCTTC.

This clonotype was counted only a few times. V is TRBV12-3 or TRBV12-4 and J is TRBJ2-1; D is possibly TRBD1 (5 bases). V was cut by 1 base and J by 2 bases, with 6 bases left in between. CDR3 length: 14 residues. The CDR3 reads CASSLVRAYNEQFF. The CDR3 DNA sequence: TGTGCCAGCAGTTTAGTCAGGGCCTACAATGAGCAGTTCTTC.

This clonotype appeared a few times. This sequence joins TRBV10-3 and TRBJ2-3; 7 positions agree with TRBD2. The V gene end was trimmed by 6 bases and the J gene end by 1 base; junction bases not matched to a gene: 10. The CDR3 is 16 amino acids. Germline V gene lookup returns CDR1 ENHRY and CDR2 SYGVKD. This chain's CDR3 is CAISSTSSGGTDTQYF. CDR3 nucleotides: TGTGCCATCAGCTCGACCTCTAGCGGAGGCACAGATACGCAGTATTTT.

At least ten counts were recorded for this clonotype. The chain uses TRBV29-1 and TRBJ2-1; the match to TRBD2 covers 8 bases. J lost 8 bases, V lost 7 bases, and 7 bases had no gene match. Germline V lookup: CDR1 SQVTM, CDR2 ANQGSEA. This CDR3 has 12 amino acids. The DNA of the CDR3 is TGCAGCGCCCTGGGAGCGGGAGATGAGCAGTTCTTC. Translated: CSALGAGDEQFF.

The V call is TRBV20-1, the J call TRBJ2-7; no definite D call. Looked up from germline, CDR1 is DFQATT and CDR2 is SNEGSKA (reference sequence). V dropped 0 bases and J dropped 0 bases, with 9 bases sitting between them. The CDR3 has 14 residues. The CDR3 here is CSARDGSSSYEQYF. For the CDR3, the DNA is TGCAGTGCTAGAGACGGCTCGAGCTCCTACGAGCAGTACTTC.

The CDR3 loop is CSARDDIVAANSYEQYF. The CDR3 DNA follows: TGCAGTGCTAGAGACGACATCGTAGCGGCCAACTCCTACGAGCAGTACTTC. V is TRBV20-1 and J is TRBJ2-7; the D gene is possibly TRBD2 (6 bases). This CDR3 contains 17 residues. The V end was cut by 0 bases, the J end by 0 bases, with 18 bases between. Germline loops: CDR1 DFQATT, CDR2 SNEGSKA (reference sequence).